This T cell receptor beta chain stems from a study of T-cell memory formation after mild COVID-19. TCRdb recomputed calls from the 5' RACE reads with MiXCR, one row per CDR3 protein. The sample lists 92,000 or so distinct CDR3 sequences; approximately 15% were seen once. V was cut by 6 bases and J by 0 bases, with 14 bases left in between. The CDR3 has 15 amino acids. The germline V gene has CDR1 MNHEY and CDR2 SVGEGT. The V call is TRBV6-2 or TRBV6-3, the J call TRBJ1-2; D remains unclear. Sequenced: PBMCs or a T cell subset sorted from them (not recorded which). This clonotype originated in a man aged 18 to 35 who had mild COVID-19 (a few samples of this study predate the infection). Cell type and time point are not known. This chain's CDR3 is CASSPRTDSNYGYTF. DNA for the CDR3: TGTGCCAGCAGCCCCCGGACTGACTCTAACTATGGCTACACCTTC.